The 24 T cell receptor beta chains listed next were all sequenced from one sample in a study of OX40 agonist ivuxolimab in advanced cancers. Using immunoSEQ multiplex PCR, the repertoire was profiled, and TCRdb retains in-frame clones only, with some absent. This table holds tens of thousands of clones, roughly 80% found once. The material was CD4+ or CD8+ T cells sorted from blood, obtained in a trial of the OX40 agonist ivuxolimab. The receptors derive from an adult with an advanced solid tumor such as melanoma, head and neck, liver or kidney cancer.

The chain recombines TRBV7-2 with TRBJ1-2; D is ambiguous. Trimming cost V 9 bases and J 1 base, with 6 bases left between them. The CDR3 is 11 residues long. Germline V gives CDR1 SGHTA, CDR2 FQGNSA. The CDR3 loop reads CASEINYGYTF. CDR3 in DNA: TGTGCCAGTGAGATTAACTATGGCTACACCTTC.

This chain uses TRBV6-6 with TRBJ2-7; 8 nucleotides match TRBD2. Germline CDR1 is MNHNY and CDR2 is SVGAGI (reference sequence). The CDR3 consists of 16 residues. V lost 4 bases, J lost 4 bases, and 12 bases stayed unmatched. The CDR3 reads CASSFKRGPRVYEQYF. The CDR3 coding sequence is TGTGCCAGCAGTTTCAAGCGGGGGCCCCGCGTGTACGAGCAGTACTTC.

This chain links TRBV10-3 with TRBJ2-7, with 8 bases fitting TRBD2. CDR3 length: 15 amino acids. Unmatched junction bases numbered 5, after V lost 2 bases and J lost 2 bases. Germline V lookup: CDR1 ENHRY, CDR2 SYGVKD. The CDR3 sequence is CAISEPGGGAYEQYF. The CDR3 region has the DNA TGTGCCATCAGTGAGCCGGGAGGGGGGGCCTACGAGCAGTACTTC.

This clone was seen more than once but under ten times. V usage is TRBV6-5 and J usage is TRBJ2-7; 7 bases line up with TRBD1. V was clipped by 6 bases and J by 12 bases; unmatched bases: 17. This CDR3 comprises 14 residues. Germline V gives CDR1 MNHEY, CDR2 SVGAGI. CDR3 nucleotide sequence: TGTGCCAGCAGAGATAAGGGGCCATCGAGGACAGGGTACTTC. Encoded protein: CASRDKGPSRTGYF.

The chain joins TRBV28 to TRBJ2-7; D possibly corresponds to TRBD2 (6 bases). Trimming removed 1 base at V and 4 bases at J, with 29 bases between. Germline lookup yields CDR1 MDHEN and CDR2 SYDVKM. This CDR3 comprises 20 residues. CDR3 in amino acids: CASSLLFSGKRRGMTYEQYF. The CDR3, as DNA: TGTGCCAGCAGTTTATTATTTAGTGGGAAGCGTCGGGGGATGACGTACGAGCAGTACTTC.

Points on this clone: Within the sample, other DNA sequences also encode this same CDR3. The chain uses TRBV7-2 and TRBJ2-1, with 8 bases identical to TRBD2. The CDR3 totals 16 residues. V lost 8 bases, J lost 4 bases, and 13 bases stayed unmatched. Looked up from germline, CDR1 is SGHTA and CDR2 is FQGNSA. This chain's CDR3 is CASRGAGGSLYNEQFF. The CDR3 coding sequence is TGTGCCAGCCGAGGGGCGGGGGGTTCGTTGTACAATGAGCAGTTCTTC.

The J gene is TRBJ1-5, the V gene TRBV20-1, with D possibly TRBD1 on 5 matching bases. Trimming shortened V by 6 bases and J by 9 bases, and 9 bases separated the two germline ends. This CDR3 contains 10 residues. Germline loops: CDR1 DFQATT, CDR2 SNEGSKA (reference sequence). CDR3 in DNA: TGCAGTGCGGGGCAGGCGCCCCAGCATTTT. Translation: CSAGQAPQHF.

The genes are TRBV29-1 and TRBJ1-1, with D unresolved. The V end lost 4 bases, the J end lost 3 bases, and 9 bases lay between the germline ends. The germline CDR1 and CDR2 sequences are SQVTM and ANQGSEA. This CDR3 region has 12 residues. CDR3 sequence: CSVGITDTEAFF. The CDR3 bases are TGCAGCGTTGGAATTACGGACACTGAAGCTTTCTTT.

J is TRBJ2-7 and V is TRBV6-6, with a possible D match to TRBD2 (6 bases). The CDR3 extends over 15 amino acids. V was pared by 2 bases and J by 2 bases, with 13 bases between. The germline V gene has CDR1 MNHNY and CDR2 SVGAGI (reference sequence). CDR3 in DNA: TGTGCCAGCAGTTACGCGGGCGGGGTGACCTACGAGCAGTACTTC. Amino acid sequence: CASSYAGGVTYEQYF.

In regard to this clone: The junction and the germline gene differ at one end; a read error may be behind it. The chain couples TRBV18 to TRBJ2-1, with 9 bases identical to TRBD2. The germline V gene has CDR1 KGHSH and CDR2 LQKENI. This CDR3 is 17 amino acids long. The CDR3 region has the DNA TGTACCAGCTCACCACCACAAGCGGGGGGCTCCTACAATGAGCAGTTCTTC. Translation: CTSSPPQAGGSYNEQFF.

J is TRBJ1-6 and V is TRBV5-6; no clear D. V was pared by 0 bases and J by 8 bases, with 6 bases between. The CDR3 consists of 13 residues. CDR1 SGHDT and CDR2 YYEEEE come from the germline V gene. The CDR3 bases are TGTGCCAGCAGCTTGGGGAGGGATTCACCCCTCCACTTT. It is translated as CASSLGRDSPLHF.

The CDR3 sequence: CAWTIGNLLETQYF. As DNA, the CDR3 is TGTGCCTGGACCATAGGAAATCTCTTGGAGACCCAGTACTTC. The V and J genes are TRBV30 and TRBJ2-5; D gene ambiguous. Germline V lookup: CDR1 GTSNPN, CDR2 SVGIG (reference sequence). V was cut by 4 bases and J by 5 bases, with 17 bases left in between. CDR3 size: 14 residues.

As DNA, the CDR3 is TGTGCCAGCAGTCCCATAGGACAGGGGGTCGTCACTGAAGCTTTCTTT. It codes for CASSPIGQGVVTEAFF. The chain has TRBV6-6 and TRBJ1-1; 10 bases map to TRBD1. The CDR3 contains 16 residues. Germline V CDR1 and CDR2: MNHNY, SVGAGI (reference sequence). The V segment lost 5 bases and the J segment 4 bases; nucleotides outside the gene matches: 10.

V gene TRBV19 combines with J gene TRBJ1-1, with D possibly TRBD1 on 6 matching bases. Trimming removed 4 bases from V and 7 bases from J, with 19 bases in between. The CDR3 is made up of 15 amino acids. Germline V gives CDR1 LNHDA, CDR2 SQIVND (reference sequence). Written as DNA, the CDR3 is TGTGCCAGTAGTAATGTGTGGGGGGCGCTTGGTGAAGCTTTCTTT. As protein: CASSNVWGALGEAFF. Using reference TRBV19 and TRBJ1-1 for the parts outside the CDR3, the full variable domain is DGGITQSPKYLFRKEGQNVTLSCEQNLNHDAMYWYRQDPGQGLRLIYYSQIVNDFQKGDIAEGYSVSREKKESFPLTVTSAQKNPTAFYLCASSNVWGALGEAFFGQGTRLTVV.

The rearrangement joins TRBV7-3 to TRBJ2-3; maybe TRBD2 (5 bases). V dropped 7 bases and J dropped 0 bases, with 11 bases sitting between them. This CDR3 spans 14 amino acids. In germline, CDR1 is SGHTA, CDR2 FQGTGA. The CDR3 spells CASKVSVSTDTQYF. The CDR3 DNA reads as TGTGCCAGCAAGGTTAGCGTCAGCACAGATACGCAGTATTTT.

The CDR3 DNA sequence: TGCGCCAGCAGCCTCGATCAGGGTATTGGTTACGAGCAGTACTTC. As protein: CASSLDQGIGYEQYF. The chain is built from TRBV4-3 and TRBJ2-7; perhaps TRBD1 as D (5 bases). The CDR3 runs 15 residues. Germline V gene sequence: CDR1 LGHNA, CDR2 YSLEER. Trimming shortened V by 4 bases and J by 4 bases, and 17 bases separated the two germline ends.

V and J are TRBV9 and TRBJ2-7; D is perhaps TRBD2 (6 bases). Trimming pared 0 bases from V and 5 bases from J, leaving 18 bases between. There are 16 residues in the CDR3. Germline CDR1 reads SGDLS; CDR2 reads YYNGEE. The CDR3 DNA sequence: TGTGCCAGCAGCGTAGGTTCAACCGGGACTCGAAACGAGCAGTACTTC. This codes for CASSVGSTGTRNEQYF.

The chain has TRBV5-1 and TRBJ2-3; maybe TRBD2 (7 bases). The CDR3 contains 15 residues. V was cut by 4 bases and J by 5 bases, with 17 bases left in between. Germline CDR1 and CDR2: SGHRS and YFSETQ. In nucleotides, the CDR3 is TGCGCCAGCAGCGCCGCGGGGGCGCAAGAAGATACGCAGTATTTT. This encodes CASSAAGAQEDTQYF.

This clone came up once. The chain couples TRBV30 to TRBJ2-3, with unresolved D. The V end lost 0 bases, the J end lost 4 bases, and 5 bases lay between the germline ends. The CDR3 runs 12 residues. Germline CDR1 is GTSNPN and CDR2 is SVGIG (reference sequence). CDR3 coding DNA: TGTGCCTGGAGTGTCCAGGCAGATACGCAGTATTTT. Translated, it gives CAWSVQADTQYF.

The chain uses TRBV10-1 and TRBJ1-1; no clear D. Per germline, CDR1 WNHNN and CDR2 SYGVQD (reference sequence). This CDR3 has 13 amino acids. Trimming removed 6 bases at V and 1 base at J, with 9 bases between. For the CDR3, the DNA is TGCGCCAGCAGAGCGACAAAGAACACTGAAGCTTTCTTT. Amino acids: CASRATKNTEAFF.

The CDR3 DNA reads as TGTGCCATCAGTGATCCAAACCCGGGCGCTGGCAGAACTTTTTCCTACGAGCAGTACTTC. As protein: CAISDPNPGAGRTFSYEQYF. The V gene is TRBV10-3, the J gene TRBJ2-7; D unclear. CDR3 length equals 20 residues. From germline, CDR1 is ENHRY and CDR2 SYGVKD. The V gene lost 3 bases and the J gene lost 1 base, with 28 bases spanning the gap.

The V call is TRBV11-2, the J call TRBJ2-3, with unresolved D. The CDR3 is 14 residues long. Trimming took 1 base from V and 2 from J, leaving 7 bases between them. Germline assignment: CDR1 SGHAT and CDR2 FQNNGV. The CDR3 loop reads CASSLVGPTDTQYF. For the CDR3, the DNA is TGTGCCAGCAGCTTAGTAGGGCCCACAGATACGCAGTATTTT.

This chain connects TRBV9 to TRBJ1-1; D is undetermined. The germline V gene has CDR1 SGDLS and CDR2 YYNGEE. Deletions cut 4 bases from V and 5 bases from J, with 12 bases between. The CDR3 is 13 amino acids. CDR3 coding DNA: TGTGCCAGCAGCCCGAGAGTGGGTACTGAAGCTTTCTTT. This translates into CASSPRVGTEAFF.

This clone was seen more than once but under ten times. This chain connects TRBV7-8 to TRBJ1-5; 7 bases are a match to TRBD1. The CDR3 length is 16 residues. J lost 3 bases, V lost 1 base, and 6 bases had no gene match. Germline V CDR1 and CDR2: SGHVS, FQNEAQ. CDR3 nucleotide sequence: TGTGCCAGCAGCTTAGAGGGGGCGGTGGCCAATCAGCCCCAGCATTTT. Its translation: CASSLEGAVANQPQHF.